These T cell receptor beta chains were read from a single sample in a study of CD8+CD57+ T cells in acquired aplastic anemia. Each CDR3 protein is one row after TCRdb ran MiXCR on the reads. This sample yields approximately 200,000 distinct CDR3 sequences, of which around 63% are seen a single time; over 25% belongs to the top ten. Sequenced input: sorted CD4+, CD8+, or CD8+CD57+ T cells (not recorded which) from PBMCs. The receptors were sampled from a human donor in good health. Both conserved end residues are part of each CDR3. The D gene is left open where the match is weak. The size field is filled for only some rows; it gives once, few, many or a size class.

abundance,d_gene,j_gene,v_gene,CDR3aa,CDR3nt
many,TRBD1,TRBJ1-2,TRBV4-1,CASSQDRGQGSAGYTF,TGCGCCAGCAGCCAAGATCGGGGACAGGGGTCGGCTGGCTACACCTTC
.,TRBD1,TRBJ1-2,TRBV7-8,CASSPGGGLGYTF,TGTGCCAGCAGCCCAGGGGGGGGGCTTGGCTACACCTTC
few,TRBD1,TRBJ2-7,TRBV12-3/TRBV12-4,CASQRDSLYEQYF,TGTGCCAGCCAACGGGACAGCCTCTACGAGCAGTACTTC
few,.,TRBJ1-2,TRBV24-1,CATSATTGTAYGYTF,TGTGCCACCAGCGCGACCACCGGGACGGCGTATGGCTACACCTTC
many,.,TRBJ2-7,TRBV29-1,CSVGGGGGGAGYEQYF,TGCAGCGTTGGGGGGGGTGGTGGGGGGGCGGGTTACGAGCAGTACTTC
.,TRBD2,TRBJ2-1,TRBV2,CARGTSGSRNEQFF,TGTGCCAGAGGGACTAGCGGGAGTCGGAATGAGCAGTTCTTC
.,TRBD1,TRBJ2-1,TRBV5-1,CASSFGTGYNEQFF,TGCGCCAGCAGCTTCGGGACAGGCTACAATGAGCAGTTCTTC
.,.,TRBJ2-1,TRBV7-3,CASSFGDNEQFF,TGTGCCAGCAGCTTTGGAGACAATGAGCAGTTCTTC
.,TRBD2,TRBJ2-3,TRBV7-8,CASSTGLAATDTQYF,TGTGCCAGCAGCACGGGACTAGCGGCGACAGATACGCAGTATTTT
.,TRBD1,TRBJ2-5,TRBV5-1,CASSRRTGEETQYF,TGCGCCAGCAGCAGGAGAACAGGGGAAGAGACCCAGTACTTC
.,.,TRBJ2-7,TRBV12-3/TRBV12-4,CASSLGVTSYEQYF,TGTGCCAGCAGTTTGGGGGTAACCTCCTACGAGCAGTACTTC
few,TRBD2,TRBJ2-1,TRBV28,CASRGLVIDEQFF,TGTGCCAGCAGAGGACTAGTAATCGATGAGCAGTTCTTC
many,TRBD1,TRBJ2-7,TRBV28,CASSRPGTGFPYEQYF,TGTGCCAGCAGCCGTCCCGGGACAGGGTTTCCCTACGAGCAGTACTTC
.,.,TRBJ2-5,TRBV2,CASSWAGNQETQYF,TGTGCCAGCAGTTGGGCGGGTAACCAAGAGACCCAGTACTTC
.,.,TRBJ1-2,TRBV11-1,CASSLVPTATNYGYTF,TGTGCCAGCAGCTTAGTACCCACGGCCACTAACTATGGCTACACCTTC
.,.,TRBJ2-7,TRBV7-9,CASSQEIRAGLSEQYF,TGCGCCAGCAGCCAAGAGATTCGCGCCGGTTTAAGCGAGCAGTACTTC
.,.,TRBJ2-3,TRBV7-9,CASSLVVLGSTDTQYF,TGTGCCAGCAGCCTTGTAGTCCTGGGTTCCACAGATACGCAGTATTTT
.,.,TRBJ2-7,TRBV20-1,CSAVRTAPHEQYF,TGCAGTGCTGTGAGGACAGCACCCCACGAGCAGTACTTC
.,.,TRBJ1-2,TRBV30,CAWSVAGLANYGYTF,TGTGCCTGGAGTGTGGCAGGTCTCGCTAACTATGGCTACACCTTC
.,TRBD1,TRBJ1-2,TRBV4-1,CASSQEGTAYGYTF,TGCGCCAGCAGCCAAGAAGGGACAGCCTATGGCTACACCTTC
.,TRBD1,TRBJ1-2,TRBV19,CASSPQGNYGYTF,TGTGCCAGTAGTCCACAGGGGAACTATGGCTACACCTTC
.,.,TRBJ2-1,TRBV15,CATSVRGDEQFF,TGTGCCACCAGCGTCAGGGGCGATGAGCAGTTCTTC
.,.,TRBJ1-6,TRBV7-2,CASSPRTVYNSPLHF,TGTGCCAGCAGCCCCCGGACGGTCTATAATTCACCCCTCCACTTT
.,TRBD1,TRBJ1-3,TRBV19,CASSTGQAFSGNTIYF,TGTGCCAGTAGTACCGGACAGGCGTTCTCTGGAAACACCATATATTTT
.,TRBD1,TRBJ1-1,TRBV12-5,CASAVQGGDTEAFF,TGTGCTAGTGCTGTACAGGGGGGCGACACTGAAGCTTTCTTT
many,.,TRBJ1-2,TRBV7-2,CASSLEHTGSLGYGYTF,TGTGCCAGCAGCTTAGAGCACACAGGGTCTCTAGGCTATGGCTACACCTTC
many,.,TRBJ2-6,TRBV6-2/TRBV6-3,CAAETGSGANVLTF,TGTGCCGCGGAAACAGGGTCCGGGGCCAACGTCCTGACTTTC